The rows below give T cell receptor beta chains drawn from one sample of a study of patients and donors after allogeneic stem cell transplantation. TCRdb reprocessed the RT-PCR reads with MiXCR, giving one entry per CDR3 protein. This sample has some 200,000 distinct CDR3 sequences, with around two fifths found just once. The material sequenced was blood, either unsorted or a sorted T cell fraction (not recorded which). These receptors all come from a human donor who was either an allogeneic HSCT recipient or a stem cell or donor lymphocyte infusion donor (not recorded which). It is not recorded whose cells these are; they may come from a transplant donor. CDR3s include the opening cysteine and the closing phenylalanine or tryptophan. D genes are given only for firm matches. Clone size appears in some rows only: once, few, many, or a class for an expanded clone.

TRBJ2-7,NA,TRBV4-3,NA,CASSQDLGYQSYEQYF,TGCGCCAGCAGCCAAGATTTGGGCTACCAATCCTACGAGCAGTACTTC
TRBJ2-1,NA,TRBV6-2/TRBV6-3,NA,CASLQSSYNEQFF,TGTGCCAGTCTACAGAGCTCCTACAATGAGCAGTTCTTC
TRBJ1-3,few,TRBV12-3/TRBV12-4,NA,CASSFASSGNTIYF,TGTGCCAGCAGTTTCGCCAGCTCTGGAAACACCATATATTTT
TRBJ2-5,NA,TRBV6-2/TRBV6-3,TRBD2,CATPDTGAGAYTQYF,TGTGCCACTCCGGATACGGGAGCGGGAGCGTATACCCAGTACTTC
TRBJ1-1,NA,TRBV6-2/TRBV6-3,NA,CASSYPPPATVEAFF,TGTGCCAGCAGTTACCCCCCCCCGGCGACAGTTGAAGCTTTCTTT
TRBJ1-5,few,TRBV20-1,NA,CSTERLSGNQPQHF,TGCAGTACTGAGAGGCTATCGGGCAATCAGCCCCAGCATTTT
TRBJ1-2,few,TRBV25-1,NA,CASSWAGFYGYTF,TGTGCCAGCAGTTGGGCCGGGTTCTATGGCTACACCTTC
TRBJ1-6,NA,TRBV3-1,NA,CASSLDTTLSYNSPLHF,TGTGCCAGCAGCCTCGATACAACGCTCTCCTATAATTCACCCCTCCACTTT
TRBJ1-2,few,TRBV28,TRBD1,CASSSTGRSANYGYTF,TGTGCCAGCAGTTCGACAGGGCGGTCGGCTAACTATGGCTACACCTTC
TRBJ1-2,few,TRBV29-1,NA,CSVETDDNGYTF,TGCAGCGTTGAGACCGATGATAATGGCTACACCTTC
TRBJ1-5,few,TRBV25-1,NA,CASSELYSNQPQHF,TGTGCCAGCAGTGAGCTCTATAGCAATCAGCCCCAGCATTTT
TRBJ2-1,NA,TRBV12-3/TRBV12-4,TRBD2,CASSGPGLVGEQFF,TGTGCCAGCAGTGGCCCGGGACTAGTAGGAGAGCAGTTCTTC
TRBJ1-1,NA,TRBV4-1,NA,CASFSEEGITEAFF,TGCGCCAGCTTCTCGGAGGAGGGGATCACTGAAGCTTTCTTT
TRBJ1-6,few,TRBV20-1,TRBD1,CSASSGGGEDSPLHF,TGCAGTGCTAGTTCGGGAGGGGGCGAGGATTCACCCCTCCACTTT
TRBJ1-2,NA,TRBV5-6,TRBD1,CASSVTGPYGYTF,TGTGCCAGCAGCGTGACAGGGCCCTATGGCTACACCTTC
TRBJ2-1,NA,TRBV29-1,NA,CSVEAGTLGSSYNEQFF,TGCAGCGTTGAAGCCGGGACCCTGGGGTCCTCCTACAATGAGCAGTTCTTC
TRBJ2-1,NA,TRBV28,TRBD1,CASSLWDRGLYNEQFF,TGTGCCAGCAGTTTATGGGACAGGGGGCTCTACAATGAGCAGTTCTTC
TRBJ1-2,few,TRBV12-3/TRBV12-4,TRBD1,CASSLGTGGGYTF,TGTGCCAGCAGTTTGGGGACAGGGGGTGGCTACACCTTC
TRBJ2-1,once,TRBV2,NA,CASSKRPTSSNEQFF,TGTGCCAGCAGTAAAAGACCGACTTCGTCCAATGAGCAGTTCTTC
TRBJ2-7,NA,TRBV5-1,NA,CASSSPSYEQYF,TGTGCCAGCAGCTCCCCCTCCTACGAGCAGTACTTC
TRBJ1-1,few,TRBV4-2,NA,CASSQAGGLNTEAFF,TGTGCCAGCAGCCAAGCGGGGGGCCTGAACACTGAAGCTTTCTTT
TRBJ1-5,NA,TRBV20-1,TRBD1,CSATRDSPLNNQPQHF,TGCAGTGCTACTCGGGACAGTCCCCTTAACAATCAGCCCCAGCATTTT
TRBJ1-2,few,TRBV20-1,NA,CTPEEGPLYGYTF,TGCACTCCCGAGGAGGGACCTCTCTATGGCTACACCTTC
TRBJ2-7,NA,TRBV3-1,NA,CASSLRDSIYEQYF,TGTGCCAGCAGCCTCCGGGACTCTATCTACGAGCAGTACTTC
TRBJ1-4,few,TRBV14,NA,CASSPRAPNEKLFF,TGTGCCAGCAGCCCTCGGGCACCTAATGAAAAACTGTTTTTT
TRBJ1-1,few,TRBV7-9,NA,CASSLPGQPNTEAFF,TGTGCCAGCAGCTTACCCGGGCAGCCGAACACTGAAGCTTTCTTT
TRBJ2-7,NA,TRBV28,TRBD2,CASSPNSGINYEQYF,TGTGCCAGCAGTCCCAACAGCGGGATTAACTACGAGCAGTACTTC
TRBJ2-7,NA,TRBV12-3/TRBV12-4,TRBD2,CASSAGTSVSYEQYF,TGTGCCAGCAGTGCCGGGACTAGCGTCTCCTACGAGCAGTACTTC
TRBJ2-7,NA,TRBV20-1,NA,CSARPGLPSPYEQYF,TGCAGTGCTAGACCTGGACTTCCATCACCCTACGAGCAGTACTTC
TRBJ1-3,NA,TRBV9,NA,CASSVTLRDTTGNTIYF,TGTGCCAGCAGCGTCACACTCCGGGACACAACTGGAAACACCATATATTTT
TRBJ2-7,NA,TRBV6-2/TRBV6-3,TRBD2,CASSYQLAGVDEQYF,TGTGCCAGCAGTTATCAACTAGCGGGAGTGGACGAGCAGTACTTC
TRBJ1-1,NA,TRBV19,TRBD1,CASKTGATLMNTEAFF,TGTGCCAGTAAAACAGGGGCGACTTTAATGAACACTGAAGCTTTCTTT
TRBJ2-1,NA,TRBV15,NA,CATSRDQGLSYNEQFF,TGTGCCACCAGCAGAGATCAAGGGTTATCCTACAATGAGCAGTTCTTC